Presented here are 24 T cell receptor beta chains from one specimen sequenced in a study of blood T cells in healthy people across ages. With a J-beta primer mix and a sample-barcoded 5' primer, a second PCR ran about 7 to 12 cycles. TCRdb re-analysed the 5' RACE reads in MiXCR, keeping a single row per CDR3 protein. Here the sample spans 850,000 to 1,100,000 distinct CDR3 sequences, 30% to 40% being singletons. Sequencing was carried out using blood. The source is a young man in good health.

The rearrangement uses TRBV15 and TRBJ1-4; possible D gene TRBD1, 5 bases. Germline CDR1 reads LNHNV; CDR2 reads YYDKDF (reference sequence). This CDR3 is 12 amino acids long. V was pared by 3 bases and J by 8 bases, with 7 bases between. The CDR3, as DNA: TGTGCCACCAGCAGTGAGGGGGAAAAACTGTTTTTT. Translation gives CATSSEGEKLFF.

This clonotype was observed a handful of times. The rearrangement links TRBV12-3 or TRBV12-4 to TRBJ2-1; D possibly corresponds to TRBD2 (5 bases). V was trimmed by 6 bases and J by 3 bases, leaving 18 bases between them. The CDR3 is 16 residues long. CDR3 in DNA: TGTGCCAGCAGGCCAACCTTGGGGAGTCTCTACAATGAGCAGTTCTTC. This gives the protein CASRPTLGSLYNEQFF.

This clonotype was detected a few times. A much larger clonotype is one base distant, so this may be a read error. This chain joins TRBV20-1 and TRBJ2-5; TRBD1 might be the D (5 bases). Trimming took off 4 bases at V and 1 base at J, with 7 bases between the two ends. Germline V gene data show CDR1 as DFQATT and CDR2 as SNEGSKA (reference sequence). The CDR3 covers 12 residues. CDR3: CSATDTQETQYF. CDR3 in DNA: TGCAGTGCTACGGACACCCAAGAGACCCAGTACTTC.

With respect to this clonotype: Being one base from a much bigger clone, this may be a read error. The gene calls are TRBV29-1 and TRBJ2-1; unclear D gene. The end of the DNA fits TRBJ2-7 better, so the J call may be wrong. Germline V gives CDR1 SQVTM, CDR2 ANQGSEA. This CDR3 is 13 amino acids long. The CDR3 loop is CSVDRNTYNEQYF. CDR3 in DNA: TGCAGCGTTGATCGAAACACCTACAATGAGCAGTACTTC.

V and J are TRBV3-1 and TRBJ2-5; possible D gene TRBD2, 6 bases. Judging by the DNA end, TRBJ2-7 fits better; the J call may be wrong. This CDR3 contains 15 residues. CDR1 and CDR2 from the germline V gene are LGHDT and YNNKEL (reference sequence). The CDR3 here is CASSQEGQRVYEQYF. CDR3 DNA sequence: TGTGCCAGCAGCCAAGAGGGCCAGCGGGTCTACGAGCAGTACTTC.

This clonotype showed up just a few times. The V and J genes are TRBV4-3 and TRBJ2-3; D possibly uses TRBD1 or TRBD2 (5 bases each). The CDR3 sequence is 16 residues long. Trimming pared 1 base from V and 2 bases from J, leaving 13 bases between. The germline CDR1 and CDR2 sequences are LGHNA and YSLEER. The DNA of the CDR3 is TGCGCCAGCAGCCAAGCCTGGGACGGTTACACAGATACGCAGTATTTT. The encoded protein is CASSQAWDGYTDTQYF.

This clonotype was detected many times. J is TRBJ1-1 and V is TRBV20-1; maybe TRBD1 (5 bases). The V end was cut by 6 bases, the J end by 0 bases, with 14 bases between. The CDR3 runs 14 residues. From germline, CDR1 is DFQATT and CDR2 SNEGSKA (reference sequence). The CDR3 loop reads CSAPPRGMNTEAFF. Here the CDR3 DNA reads TGCAGTGCCCCCCCCCGGGGGATGAACACTGAAGCTTTCTTT.

V and J are TRBV4-1 and TRBJ1-2; D perhaps matches TRBD1 (5 bases). CDR1 and CDR2 from the germline V gene are MGHRA and YSYEKL. CDR3 length equals 17 residues. V was pared by 1 base and J by 1 base, with 16 bases between. CDR3: CASSQVIGSGGNYGYTF. CDR3 coding DNA: TGCGCCAGCAGCCAAGTAATTGGGAGTGGGGGTAACTATGGCTACACCTTC.

The table lists this clonotype with a few counts. This chain joins TRBV27 and TRBJ1-3; D is unresolved. The CDR3 totals 15 residues. The germline gives CDR1 MNHEY, CDR2 SMNVEV (reference sequence). V was pared by 1 base and J by 4 bases, with 11 bases between. CDR3 in amino acids: CASSLYGQKGNTIYF. CDR3 bases: TGTGCCAGCAGTTTATACGGGCAGAAAGGAAACACCATATATTTT.

The chain is built from TRBV2 and TRBJ2-1; TRBD2 matches at 8 bases. The germline V gene encodes CDR1 SNHLY and CDR2 FYNNEI. CDR3 length equals 14 residues. V trimming: 7 bases; J trimming: 3 bases; junction bases outside the gene matches: 5. The CDR3 sequence: CASTGTRNYNEQFF. CDR3 DNA: TGTGCCAGCACGGGGACTAGAAACTACAATGAGCAGTTCTTC.

For this clonotype: An end of the junction does not agree with germline; a read error may underlie this. The chain links TRBV7-9 to TRBJ2-3; TRBD1 matches at 7 bases. The CDR3 loop spans 14 amino acids. The germline CDR1 and CDR2 sequences are SEHNR and FQNEAQ (reference sequence). The CDR3 reads CASSFDRVTGTQYF. DNA of the CDR3: TGTGCCAGCAGCTTCGACAGGGTGACAGGTACGCAGTATTTT.

The chain couples TRBV7-3 to TRBJ1-2; 8 bases fit TRBD1. This CDR3 is 15 amino acids long. J was trimmed by 5 bases and V by 4 bases; bases with no gene match: 9. Germline values: CDR1 SGHTA, CDR2 FQGTGA. The CDR3 DNA reads as TGTGCCAGCAGCTCATGGGACAGGATAAATTATGGCTACACCTTC. As protein: CASSSWDRINYGYTF.

This clonotype appeared many times. V gene TRBV7-2 combines with J gene TRBJ2-1; D is perhaps TRBD1 (5 bases). Germline V gene data show CDR1 as SGHTA and CDR2 as FQGNSA. CDR3 length equals 14 residues. V lost 6 bases to trimming and J lost 6 bases, with 15 bases between them. CDR3 bases: TGTGCCAGCAGTTTATCCCAGGGAAGCAATGAGCAGTTCTTC. It codes for CASSLSQGSNEQFF.

In nucleotides, the CDR3 is TGCAGTGCCCCAAGGTTGGTTAGGGCGCAAGAGACCCAGTACTTC. It codes for CSAPRLVRAQETQYF. This chain uses TRBV20-1 with TRBJ2-5; no definite D call. Germline CDR1 DFQATT, CDR2 SNEGSKA (reference sequence). Trimming took 6 bases from V and 2 from J, leaving 19 bases between them. CDR3 length equals 15 residues.

The chain is built from TRBV12-3 or TRBV12-4 and TRBJ2-7; 12 positions agree with TRBD2. V trimming: 3 bases; J trimming: 5 bases; junction bases outside the gene matches: 8. This CDR3 contains 16 residues. The CDR3 region is CASSFSTSGGPNEQYF. The CDR3 DNA follows: TGTGCCAGCAGTTTTTCCACTAGCGGGGGGCCAAACGAGCAGTACTTC.

This clonotype was counted a few times. CDR3 amino acids: CASSQVRPGGLSYNEQYF. As DNA, the CDR3 is TGTGCCAGCAGCCAAGTACGACCGGGGGGACTCTCCTACAATGAGCAGTACTTC. V gene TRBV3-1 combines with J gene TRBJ2-7, with 7 nucleotides matching TRBD2. The CDR3 is made up of 18 amino acids. Germline V lookup: CDR1 LGHDT, CDR2 YNNKEL (reference sequence). Trimming cost V 1 base and J 7 bases; bases outside gene matches: 19.

The V gene is TRBV27, the J gene TRBJ1-6, with D possibly matching TRBD1 (5 bases). V lost 0 bases, J lost 7 bases, and 10 bases lay in between. Germline CDR1 and CDR2: MNHEY and SMNVEV (reference sequence). The CDR3 consists of 15 residues. The CDR3 sequence is CASSLSRVSNSPLHF. CDR3 nucleotides: TGTGCCAGCAGTTTATCCAGGGTCTCAAATTCACCCCTCCACTTT.

The chain's CDR3 is CAISERVSGANVLTF. CDR3 in DNA: TGTGCCATCAGTGAAAGGGTCTCTGGGGCCAACGTCCTGACTTTC. The chain couples TRBV10-3 to TRBJ2-6; no reliable D call. V was cut by 3 bases and J by 0 bases, with 6 bases left in between. The CDR3 has 15 residues. Germline CDR1 and CDR2: ENHRY and SYGVKD.

This clonotype was seen a handful of times. CDR3 region: CASSRYPYEQYF. For the CDR3, the DNA is TGTGCCAGCAGCCGTTACCCCTACGAGCAGTACTTC. The J gene is TRBJ2-7, the V gene TRBV11-1; D uncertain. Per the germline V gene, CDR1 is SGHAT and CDR2 is FQDESV (reference sequence). The V end lost 5 bases, the J end lost 2 bases, and 7 bases lay between the germline ends. The CDR3 is made up of 12 amino acids.

This clonotype was recorded a few times. The chain recombines TRBV6-2 or TRBV6-3 with TRBJ2-1; possibly TRBD1 for D (5 bases). The CDR3 runs 14 residues. The germline V gene encodes CDR1 MNHEY and CDR2 SVGEGT. V gave up 8 bases and J gave up 0 bases, with 11 bases separating them. In DNA form, the CDR3 reads TGTGCCAGCCAGGGATGGAGCTCCTACAATGAGCAGTTCTTC. It codes for CASQGWSSYNEQFF.

The chain carries TRBV20-1 and TRBJ1-1; D remains ambiguous. V lost 2 bases and J 0 bases, leaving 10 bases between the germline ends. Germline CDR1 DFQATT, CDR2 SNEGSKA (reference sequence). This CDR3 is 14 amino acids long. The CDR3: CSARQERLNTEAFF. CDR3 sequence (DNA): TGCAGTGCTAGACAGGAACGTTTGAACACTGAAGCTTTCTTT.

The genes are TRBV12-3 or TRBV12-4 and TRBJ1-6, with D uncertain. V lost 6 bases and J lost 14, with 14 bases in between. This CDR3 is built from 12 residues. CDR3 amino acids: CASSPARWALHF. CDR3 coding DNA: TGTGCCAGCAGCCCCGCGAGGTGGGCCCTCCACTTT.

Here the CDR3 reads CASSGLAFYNEQFF. In DNA form, the CDR3 reads TGTGCCAGCAGTGGGCTAGCTTTCTACAATGAGCAGTTCTTC. The chain is built from TRBV6-2 or TRBV6-3 and TRBJ2-1, with D possibly being TRBD2 (5 bases). Germline CDR1 reads MNHEY; CDR2 reads SVGEGT. Trimming pared 5 bases from V and 3 bases from J, leaving 11 bases between. This CDR3 contains 14 residues.

The chain uses TRBV6-1 and TRBJ1-5; 7 bases line up with TRBD1. CDR1 is MNHNS, CDR2 SASEGT, per germline. V lost 6 bases, J lost 7 bases, and 9 bases stayed unmatched. This CDR3 is built from 14 residues. This CDR3 reads CASRGTVSLQPQHF. DNA of the CDR3: TGTGCCAGCAGAGGGACAGTGAGCTTACAGCCCCAGCATTTT.